Sequencing of this T cell receptor beta chain was carried out in a study of tumor-infiltrating lymphocytes in primary liver carcinoma. Study details: Samples produced roughly 3.65 to 8 million productive TCRbeta reads, comparable across tissue types.

With around 520 ng total RNA as template and a constant-region primer, TCR beta cDNA was made. Three nested multiplex PCR rounds, a slightly modified ARM-PCR method, built the TCR beta libraries. Use of TRBV1-TRBV30 forward primers with a C-beta reverse primer characterized the first two PCR rounds, which lasted around 11 cycles each. One entry per CDR3 protein, called by TCRdb with MiXCR from the multiplex PCR reads. This sample has 330,000 or so distinct CDR3 sequences, with less than 65% found just once. Germline DNA was extracted alongside blood RNA, which was obtained from unsorted whole blood. The CDR3 has 15 residues. Germline V lookup: CDR1 MNHNY, CDR2 SVGAGI (reference sequence). Comments on this clonotype: One end of the junction is discordant with germline, which a read error may explain.

The clonotype was recovered from a man in his forties with primary liver carcinoma and hepatitis B virus infection. Sequencing was performed on peripheral blood. This chain connects TRBV6-6 to TRBJ1-5; 8 bases align to TRBD1. The CDR3 nucleotides are TGTGCCAGCAGCCTGGGGACAGGTGCTTATCAGTCCCAGCATTTT. Translating it yields CASSLGTGAYQSQHF.